Below, 12 T cell receptor beta chains from the same sample are listed, as sequenced in a study of blood T cells in healthy people across ages. Next came a second PCR, run for about 7 to 12 cycles, which used a sample-barcoded 5' primer along with a J-beta primer mix. MiXCR, run by TCRdb on the 5' RACE reads, gives a single entry per CDR3 protein. Among some 1.1 million distinct CDR3 sequences listed, roughly two fifths were seen once. The sample comprised blood. The receptors originated from a man between 18 and 35 years old in good health.

The gene calls are TRBV27 and TRBJ2-3, with D perhaps given as TRBD1 or TRBD2 (5 bases each). This CDR3 spans 16 amino acids. Trimming stripped 6 bases from V and 5 bases from J, with 21 bases between. Germline V gene data show CDR1 as MNHEY and CDR2 as SMNVEV (reference sequence). CDR3 DNA: TGTGCCAGCAGCAGACTTCAGCAGACTGGGGGAGATACGCAGTATTTT. It translates to CASSRLQQTGGDTQYF.

The J gene is TRBJ2-3, the V gene TRBV20-1, with D unresolved. Deletions cut 5 bases from V and 8 bases from J, with 8 bases between. Per germline, CDR1 DFQATT and CDR2 SNEGSKA (reference sequence). The CDR3 runs 10 residues. CDR3 residues: CSAPPGTQYF. In nucleotides, the CDR3 is TGCAGTGCTCCCCCCGGTACGCAGTATTTT.

This chain joins TRBV7-2 and TRBJ1-1; the match to TRBD1 covers 7 bases. The CDR3 covers 15 residues. With 3 bases clipped from V and 4 bases from J, the junction kept 8 bases outside the gene matches. Germline assignment: CDR1 SGHTA and CDR2 FQGNSA. CDR3 bases: TGTGCCAGCAGCTTCCTCGACAGGGATACCACTGAAGCTTTCTTT. Protein product: CASSFLDRDTTEAFF.

This clonotype appeared a few times. A much larger clone differs from this one at a single base, so this may be a read error. This chain joins TRBV5-5 and TRBJ2-1, with a possible D match to TRBD1 (5 bases). V shed 4 bases and J shed 4 bases, with 9 bases lying between them. The CDR3 consists of 13 residues. Germline V gives CDR1 SGHKS, CDR2 YYEKEE (reference sequence). The CDR3 reads CASSPRQYNEQFF. The CDR3 bases are TGTGCCAGCAGCCCGAGACAGTACAATGAGCAGTTCTTC.

The chain couples TRBV6-2 or TRBV6-3 to TRBJ1-6; tentatively, D is TRBD1 (6 bases). Trimming removed 10 bases from V and 10 bases from J, with 17 bases in between. Germline V gene lookup returns CDR1 MNHEY and CDR2 SVGEGT. This CDR3 spans 13 amino acids. CDR3 coding DNA: TGTGCCAACACCCGATCAGGGGACTCACCCCTCCACTTT. It yields the protein CANTRSGDSPLHF.

The chain uses TRBV10-3 and TRBJ1-4; no clear D. There are 15 residues in the CDR3. Per the germline V gene, CDR1 is ENHRY and CDR2 is SYGVKD. Between the trimmed V and J ends, which lost 1 base and 2 bases, there was a span of 8 bases. The CDR3 DNA reads TGTGCCATCAGTGAGTTTGGAGGGACTAATGAAAAACTGTTTTTT. It encodes CAISEFGGTNEKLFF.

The chain has TRBV4-2 and TRBJ1-3; 7 nucleotides match TRBD1. Germline trimming cut 4 bases from V and 8 bases from J; bases unmatched to any gene: 11. Looked up from germline, CDR1 is LGHNA and CDR2 is YNFKEQ. This CDR3 has 15 residues. The chain's CDR3 is CASSLGQVVLDTIYF. In DNA, the CDR3 is TGTGCCAGCAGCCTAGGACAGGTTGTTTTGGACACCATATATTTT.

This clonotype was observed a single time. The chain is built from TRBV7-9 and TRBJ1-2; possibly TRBD1 for D (5 bases). Trimming took 11 bases from V and 2 from J, leaving 12 bases between them. Germline V gene sequence: CDR1 SEHNR, CDR2 FQNEAQ (reference sequence). This CDR3 region has 12 residues. The CDR3 DNA reads as TGTGCCCAAGAAACAGGAAACTATGGCTACACCTTC. It specifies CAQETGNYGYTF.

The sample holds a few counts of this clonotype. The chain recombines TRBV12-3 or TRBV12-4 with TRBJ2-7; TRBD2 is a possible D gene (6 bases). The CDR3 runs 14 residues. The V and J ends lost 6 bases and 2 bases respectively, with 14 bases between them. The CDR3 bases are TGTGCCAGCAGCCAACGGGGAGGTCCCTACGAGCAGTACTTC. Translation: CASSQRGGPYEQYF.

This clonotype has more than one count but fewer than ten. The rearrangement joins TRBV16 to TRBJ1-2; 9 bases are a match to TRBD1. The trim removed 4 bases at V and 4 bases at J, leaving 7 bases unmatched. CDR1 is KGHSY and CDR2 is FQNENV in the germline V gene. The CDR3 has 15 amino acids. The CDR3 here is CASSRTSGQGYGYTF. As DNA, the CDR3 is TGTGCCAGCAGCCGGACCTCGGGACAGGGCTATGGCTACACCTTC.

Ten or more counts support this clonotype. CDR3 nucleotides: TGTGCCAGCAGCCAAGATGTGAGCTACGGCTACACCTTC. Translating gives CASSQDVSYGYTF. The chain employs TRBV4-2 and TRBJ1-2; unclear D gene. The CDR3 extends over 13 amino acids. The V gene's germline CDR1 is LGHNA and CDR2 YNFKEQ. V gave up 0 bases and J gave up 8 bases, with 10 bases separating them.

This chain uses TRBV6-1 with TRBJ2-7; D gene unclear. Germline CDR1 is MNHNS and CDR2 is SASEGT. The CDR3 contains 13 residues. V was pared by 3 bases and J by 5 bases, with 11 bases between. The CDR3 is CASSEVPPDEQYF. Here the CDR3 DNA reads TGTGCCAGCAGTGAGGTCCCTCCGGACGAGCAGTACTTC.